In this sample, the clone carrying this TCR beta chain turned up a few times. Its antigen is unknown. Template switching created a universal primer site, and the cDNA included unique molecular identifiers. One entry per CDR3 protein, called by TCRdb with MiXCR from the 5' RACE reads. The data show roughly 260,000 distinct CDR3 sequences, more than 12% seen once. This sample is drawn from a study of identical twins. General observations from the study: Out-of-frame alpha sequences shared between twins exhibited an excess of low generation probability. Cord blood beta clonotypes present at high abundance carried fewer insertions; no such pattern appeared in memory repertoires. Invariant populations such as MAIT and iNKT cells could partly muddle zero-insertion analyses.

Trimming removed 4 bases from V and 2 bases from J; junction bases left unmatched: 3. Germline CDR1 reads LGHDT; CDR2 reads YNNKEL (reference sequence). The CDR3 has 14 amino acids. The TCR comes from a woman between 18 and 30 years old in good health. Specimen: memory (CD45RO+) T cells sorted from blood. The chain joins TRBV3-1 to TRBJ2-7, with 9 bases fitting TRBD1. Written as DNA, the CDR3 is TGTGCCAGCAGCCCGTGGGACAGGGCCTACGAGCAGTACTTC. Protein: CASSPWDRAYEQYF.